This T cell receptor (beta chain) was captured in a study of shared clonotypes between healthy human individuals. The protocol was immunoSEQ multiplex PCR, while the TCRdb copy is restricted to in-frame clones and leaves out a portion. The sample carries about 490,000 clones, 70% to 80% recorded once. Only Caucasian adults living in Nashville, Tennessee made up the donor group. Worth noting for this clone: The sample contains more than one DNA sequence encoding this CDR3.

V lost 0 bases and J 5 bases, leaving 11 bases between the germline ends. The CDR3 runs to 14 residues. The germline CDR1 and CDR2 sequences are SGHNT and YYREEE (reference sequence). The specimen sequenced was PBMCs. The sequence came from a woman aged 35 to 49 in good health. Some clones in this sample may be carry-over from other donors' samples. The chain is built from TRBV5-4 and TRBJ2-5; possible D gene TRBD2, 7 bases. As DNA, the CDR3 is TGTGCCAGCAGCTTGGCCTCGGGGGGCGAGACCCAGTACTTC. It translates to CASSLASGGETQYF.